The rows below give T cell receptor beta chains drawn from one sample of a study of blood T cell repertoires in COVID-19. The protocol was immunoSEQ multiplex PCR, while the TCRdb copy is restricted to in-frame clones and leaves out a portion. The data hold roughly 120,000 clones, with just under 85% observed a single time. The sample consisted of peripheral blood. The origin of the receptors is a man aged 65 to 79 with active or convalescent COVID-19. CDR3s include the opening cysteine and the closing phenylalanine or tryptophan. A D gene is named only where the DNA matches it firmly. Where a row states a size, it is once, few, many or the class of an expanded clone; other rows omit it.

TGTGCCAGCAGTTACGTGAAGGGGCATGGCTACACCTTC,CASSYVKGHGYTF,TRBV6-2/TRBV6-3,.,once,TRBJ1-2
TGTGCCAGCAGTTTATCGAATTTACCCAGCGGGAGGGGTGAGCAGTTCTTC,CASSLSNLPSGRGEQFF,TRBV27,TRBD2,.,TRBJ2-1
TGTGCCACCAGCTCTTTAACTGGAAACACCATATATTTT,CATSSLTGNTIYF,TRBV15,.,.,TRBJ1-3
TGCGCCAGCAGCCAAGGAACGTCGGGTTTTAAGGACACTGAAGCTTTCTTT,CASSQGTSGFKDTEAFF,TRBV4-3,.,few,TRBJ1-1
TGTGCCAGCAGTTTATTTCCGACAGACAATGAGCAGTTCTTC,CASSLFPTDNEQFF,TRBV27,.,few,TRBJ2-1
TGTGCCAGCATTTACAGGGTAGGACAGCCCCAGCATTTT,CASIYRVGQPQHF,TRBV2,.,.,TRBJ1-5
TGTGCCAGCAGCTTTAGATACACAGATACGCAGTATTTT,CASSFRYTDTQYF,TRBV5-6,.,.,TRBJ2-3
TGTGCCAGCAGCTTAGGACAGTTGAACACTGAAGCTTTCTTT,CASSLGQLNTEAFF,TRBV7-9,.,.,TRBJ1-1
TGTGCCAGCTCATATACCCGGACAGTCGAACACTACGAGCAGTACTTC,CASSYTRTVEHYEQYF,TRBV18,.,.,TRBJ2-7
TGTGCCAGCACCGAGGGGGCCTGGTTGAACACTGAAGCTTTCTTT,CASTEGAWLNTEAFF,TRBV4-2,TRBD1,many,TRBJ1-1
TGCGCCAGCAGCCAAGACGGTAGCGGCAAGCGGGATACGCAGTATTTT,CASSQDGSGKRDTQYF,TRBV4-1,.,.,TRBJ2-3
TGTGCCAGTAGCCAGTCACAGGGTTTGTTCGGCTACACCTTC,CASSQSQGLFGYTF,TRBV19,.,.,TRBJ1-2
TGTGCCATCAAAGGAGGACAGGCGGGGCGGGATACGCAGTATTTT,CAIKGGQAGRDTQYF,TRBV10-3,.,.,TRBJ2-3
TGTGCCAGCAGTCGTCTAGCGGGGGGGCGAAATGAGCAGTTCTTC,CASSRLAGGRNEQFF,TRBV6-5,TRBD2,.,TRBJ2-1
TGCAGTGCTAGATGGAGTTATGGCTACACCTTC,CSARWSYGYTF,TRBV20-1,.,.,TRBJ1-2
TGTGCCAGCAGTACACCGGGACAGAGAGGCCATGGCTACACCTTC,CASSTPGQRGHGYTF,TRBV6-5,TRBD1,.,TRBJ1-2
TGTGCCAGCAGTCCCCAGGGACTAGCGGGAGGGCCCACCGGGGAGCTGTTTTTT,CASSPQGLAGGPTGELFF,TRBV28,TRBD2,.,TRBJ2-2
TGTGCCAGTAGTATAGGCAGGTTAAAGAATGAGCAGTTCTTC,CASSIGRLKNEQFF,TRBV19,.,.,TRBJ2-1
TGTGCCAGCAGCGTAGATCATCGGAGACCGTTACCCGGGGAGCTGTTTTTT,CASSVDHRRPLPGELFF,TRBV9,.,medium-sized,TRBJ2-2
TGTGCCAGCAGTTCCCCGGACAGGCTTTACACCTTC,CASSSPDRLYTF,TRBV27,TRBD1,.,TRBJ1-2
TGCGCCAGCAGCTTAGGGCAGGGGGCGTCCTACGAGCAGTACTTC,CASSLGQGASYEQYF,TRBV5-1,TRBD1,.,TRBJ2-7
TGTGCCAGCAGTGAAGCCTTCCACGAGCAGTACTTC,CASSEAFHEQYF,TRBV2,.,.,TRBJ2-7
TGTGCCAGCAGCGCAGGTGGGGGGGAAAACTATGGCTACACCTTC,CASSAGGGENYGYTF,TRBV9,.,once,TRBJ1-2
TGTGCCAGTGCCTGGGGGCAGAACACTGAAGCTTTCTTT,CASAWGQNTEAFF,TRBV6-5,.,medium-sized,TRBJ1-1
TGTGCCCGGAGAGGACTCCTCAATTCACCCCTCCACTTT,CARRGLLNSPLHF,TRBV30,.,once,TRBJ1-6
TGTGCCAGTAGTATATCACACCTCTCTGGAAACACCATATATTTT,CASSISHLSGNTIYF,TRBV19,.,.,TRBJ1-3
TGTGCCAGCAGCCAAGGTGGCCGGGCCGCGGGTACCGGGGAGCTGTTTTTT,CASSQGGRAAGTGELFF,TRBV3-1/TRBV3-2,.,.,TRBJ2-2
TGTGCCAGCAATCCGACAGGAGTCTCTGGAAACACCATATATTTT,CASNPTGVSGNTIYF,TRBV6-5,.,.,TRBJ1-3
TGCAGTGCTTTAATCAACACTGAAGCTTTCTTT,CSALINTEAFF,TRBV20-1,.,.,TRBJ1-1
TGTGCCAGCAGTTACTCCCGGGACAGTCAGTACTTC,CASSYSRDSQYF,TRBV6-6,TRBD1,once,TRBJ2-4
TGCGCCAGCAGCTTGGGCACAGGAAGGACTGAAGCTTTCTTT,CASSLGTGRTEAFF,TRBV5-1,.,.,TRBJ1-1
TGTGCCAGCAGCTTGGCGGGTACGCGGATGAATTCACCCCTCCACTTT,CASSLAGTRMNSPLHF,TRBV5-4,.,.,TRBJ1-6
TGTGCTTCCGGGACAGGGTACGAGCAGTACTTC,CASGTGYEQYF,TRBV12-5,TRBD1,.,TRBJ2-7
TGTGCCAGCAGCTGGACAGGGGATCCAGATACGCAGTATTTT,CASSWTGDPDTQYF,TRBV3-1/TRBV3-2,TRBD1,.,TRBJ2-3
TGTGCCAGCCAAACCGGGACAGGGATCGACTATGGCTACACCTTC,CASQTGTGIDYGYTF,TRBV19,TRBD1,.,TRBJ1-2
TGTGCCAGCAGCTCTCAAGCGGCGGTGAACACTGAAGCTTTCTTT,CASSSQAAVNTEAFF,TRBV5-6,.,once,TRBJ1-1
TGCGCCAGCAGGCGGACAGGGGAGGAAGAGACCCAGTACTTC,CASRRTGEEETQYF,TRBV5-1,TRBD1,.,TRBJ2-5
TGTGCCAGCAGACGGACTAGAAACAATGAGCAGTTCTTC,CASRRTRNNEQFF,TRBV2,TRBD2,.,TRBJ2-1
TGTGCCTGGATAGGTTCTCGGGACACTGAAGCTTTCTTT,CAWIGSRDTEAFF,TRBV30,.,few,TRBJ1-1
TGTGCCAGCAGCCTGTCCTCAGATGGCAATCAGCCCCAGCATTTT,CASSLSSDGNQPQHF,TRBV6-5,.,.,TRBJ1-5
TGTGCCAGCAGAGCGACAGACCCGAACACTGAAGCTTTCTTT,CASRATDPNTEAFF,TRBV27,.,.,TRBJ1-1
TGTGCCAGCAGCTCGGACACGGTTGAAGCTTTCTTT,CASSSDTVEAFF,TRBV12-3/TRBV12-4,.,.,TRBJ1-1
TGTGCCAGCAGGAACCGGGACAGCCCCATGAACACTGAAGCTTTCTTT,CASRNRDSPMNTEAFF,TRBV3-1/TRBV3-2,TRBD1,.,TRBJ1-1
TGTGCCAGCAGCCAAGACAGGGACTATGGCTACACCTTC,CASSQDRDYGYTF,TRBV6-5,TRBD1,.,TRBJ1-2
TGTGCCAGTAGTATAGGACAGGAAAGGCAGTACTTC,CASSIGQERQYF,TRBV19,.,.,TRBJ2-7
TGCAGTGCTAGTGTTACTAGTACAGAGCAGTACTTC,CSASVTSTEQYF,TRBV20-1,.,.,TRBJ2-7
TGTGCCAGCAGCTTAGCGGTGTTCAGTGGTCCCTACAATGAGCAGTTCTTC,CASSLAVFSGPYNEQFF,TRBV7-6,.,many,TRBJ2-1
TGTGCCAGCAGCGTTGGGGACAGGAAGGTCTACGAGCAGTACTTC,CASSVGDRKVYEQYF,TRBV9,TRBD1,once,TRBJ2-7
TGTGCCAGCAGTTTATCTCGTGTTTGGGCAGGGGACACCGGGGAGCTGTTTTTT,CASSLSRVWAGDTGELFF,TRBV27,.,few,TRBJ2-2